These 5 T cell receptor beta chains share one sample of origin, sequenced in a study of cytomegalovirus exposure and HLA in healthy donors. The assay was immunoSEQ multiplex PCR, and TCRdb's table has in-frame clones only and misses some. The table records around 100,000 clones, approximately 95% of them present only once. Sequenced input: PBMCs. Receptor source: a woman younger than 30 in good health and CMV-seronegative.

The V call is TRBV2, the J call TRBJ2-7; 11 nucleotides agree with TRBD1. The CDR3 has 15 residues. Germline CDR1 SNHLY, CDR2 FYNNEI. Trimming at V came to 8 bases and at J to 4 bases, leaving 10 bases not matched to a gene. The CDR3 coding sequence is TGTGCCAGCGCAACAGGACAGGGGGCCGCGTACGAGCAGTACTTC. Its translation is CASATGQGAAYEQYF.

The chain has TRBV27 and TRBJ1-2, with TRBD1 identical over 7 bases. The CDR3 extends over 14 amino acids. Germline values: CDR1 MNHEY, CDR2 SMNVEV (reference sequence). The V and J ends lost 6 bases and 5 bases, in that order; junction bases with no gene match: 9. The CDR3 bases are TGTGCCAGCAGCCGGGACAGTCGACGTTATGGCTACACCTTC. This translates into CASSRDSRRYGYTF.

The chain recombines TRBV27 with TRBJ2-7; TRBD2 aligns across 8 bases. J lost 0 bases, V lost 6 bases, and 10 bases had no gene match. CDR1 is MNHEY, CDR2 SMNVEV, per germline (reference sequence). CDR3 length: 16 residues. This CDR3 is CASSTVGGLDSYEQYF. CDR3 DNA: TGTGCCAGCAGCACAGTTGGGGGACTAGACTCCTACGAGCAGTACTTC.

The chain recombines TRBV29-1 with TRBJ2-7, with D maybe TRBD1 (5 bases). Germline CDR1 is SQVTM and CDR2 is ANQGSEA. The CDR3 is 11 residues long. V lost 5 bases and J 5 bases, leaving 10 bases between the germline ends. CDR3: CSVQGIHEQYF. The CDR3 DNA reads as TGCAGCGTTCAGGGCATCCACGAGCAGTACTTC.

The chain couples TRBV18 to TRBJ2-7; 8 positions agree with TRBD1. The CDR3 loop spans 14 amino acids. Germline V gene lookup returns CDR1 KGHSH and CDR2 LQKENI. V lost 6 bases to trimming and J lost 2 bases; unmatched junction nucleotides: 6. The CDR3 sequence: CASSQDRVAYEQYF. The DNA for the CDR3 is TGTGCCAGCTCTCAGGACAGGGTTGCCTACGAGCAGTACTTC.